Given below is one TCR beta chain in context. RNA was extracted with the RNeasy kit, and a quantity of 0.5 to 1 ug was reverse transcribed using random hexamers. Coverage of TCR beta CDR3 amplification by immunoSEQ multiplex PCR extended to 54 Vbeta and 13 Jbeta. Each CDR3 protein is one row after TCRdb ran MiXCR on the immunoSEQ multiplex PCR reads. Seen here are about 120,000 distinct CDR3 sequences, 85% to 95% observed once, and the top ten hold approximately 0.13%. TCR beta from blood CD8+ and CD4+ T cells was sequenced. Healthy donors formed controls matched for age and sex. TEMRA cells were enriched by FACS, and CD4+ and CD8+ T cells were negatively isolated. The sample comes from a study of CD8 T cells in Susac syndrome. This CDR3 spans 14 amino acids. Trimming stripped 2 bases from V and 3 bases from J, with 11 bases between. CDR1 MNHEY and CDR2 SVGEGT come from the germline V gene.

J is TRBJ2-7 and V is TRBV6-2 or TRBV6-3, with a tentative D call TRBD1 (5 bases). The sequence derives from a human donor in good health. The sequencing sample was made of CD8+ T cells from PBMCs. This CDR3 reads CASSYTRVGYEQYF. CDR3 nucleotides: TGTGCCAGCAGTTACACCAGGGTCGGCTACGAGCAGTACTTC.